This T cell receptor beta chain was identified during a study of blood T cell repertoires in COVID-19. Study-wide background: COVID-19 samples from acute and convalescent phases originated in the United States, Italy and Spain.

V was pared by 10 bases and J by 11 bases, with 17 bases between. The CDR3 contains 12 residues. Germline CDR1 is MGHRA and CDR2 is YSYEKL. In the original processing: It was from reference gene primer amplification that nucleated cell counts were estimated. The repertoire was sequenced with immunoSEQ multiplex PCR; TCRdb's copy has only in-frame clones and lacks some. The DNA was the basis for D and trimming; V, J and clone size are from that table. Of some 70,000 clones detected, 86% appear once; the ten largest clones hold approximately 7%. The chain employs TRBV4-1 and TRBJ1-4; D gene uncertain. Sequencing was performed on peripheral blood. The clonotype was recovered from a man in his fifties with active COVID-19. The CDR3 spells CAKTPRDKKLFF. The CDR3 coding sequence is TGCGCCAAAACCCCACGTGACAAGAAACTGTTTTTT.